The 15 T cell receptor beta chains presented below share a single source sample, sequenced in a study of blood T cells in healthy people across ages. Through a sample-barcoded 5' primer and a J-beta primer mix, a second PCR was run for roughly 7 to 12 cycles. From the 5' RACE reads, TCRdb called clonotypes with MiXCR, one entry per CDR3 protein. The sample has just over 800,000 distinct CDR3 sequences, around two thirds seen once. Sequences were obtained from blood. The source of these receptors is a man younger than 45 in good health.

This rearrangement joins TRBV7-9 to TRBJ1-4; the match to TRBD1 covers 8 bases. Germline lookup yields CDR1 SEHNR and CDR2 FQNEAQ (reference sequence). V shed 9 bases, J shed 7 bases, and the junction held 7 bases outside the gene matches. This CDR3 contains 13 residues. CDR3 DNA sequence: TGTGCCAGACGAGCGGACAGGGTTGAAAAACTGTTTTTT. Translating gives CARRADRVEKLFF.

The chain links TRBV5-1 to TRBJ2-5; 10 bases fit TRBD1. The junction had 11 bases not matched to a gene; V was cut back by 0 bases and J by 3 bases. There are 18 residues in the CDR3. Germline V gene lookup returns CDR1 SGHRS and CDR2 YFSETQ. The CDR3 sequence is CASSLERQGAPGEETQYF. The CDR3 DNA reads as TGCGCCAGCAGCTTGGAGAGACAGGGGGCGCCCGGAGAAGAGACCCAGTACTTC. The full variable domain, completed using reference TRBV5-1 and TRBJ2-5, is KAGVTQTPRYLIKTRGQQVTLSCSPISGHRSVSWYQQTPGQGLQFLFEYFSETQRNKGNFPGRFSGRQFSNSRSEMNVSTLELGDSALYLCASSLERQGAPGEETQYFGPGTRLLVL.

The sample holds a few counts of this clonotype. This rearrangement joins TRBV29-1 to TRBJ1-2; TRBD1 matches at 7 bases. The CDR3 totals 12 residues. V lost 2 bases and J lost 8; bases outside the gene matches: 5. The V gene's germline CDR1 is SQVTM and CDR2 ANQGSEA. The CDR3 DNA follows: TGCAGCGTTGAACTCCAGGGGGACGGCTACACCTTC. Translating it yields CSVELQGDGYTF.

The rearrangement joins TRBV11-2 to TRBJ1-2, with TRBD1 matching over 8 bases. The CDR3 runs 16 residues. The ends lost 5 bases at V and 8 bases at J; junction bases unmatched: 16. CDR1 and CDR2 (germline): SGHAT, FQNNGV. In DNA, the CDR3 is TGTGCCAGCAGCGACCTATTCCGGAATCGGGACAGGGGCTACACCTTC. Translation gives CASSDLFRNRDRGYTF.

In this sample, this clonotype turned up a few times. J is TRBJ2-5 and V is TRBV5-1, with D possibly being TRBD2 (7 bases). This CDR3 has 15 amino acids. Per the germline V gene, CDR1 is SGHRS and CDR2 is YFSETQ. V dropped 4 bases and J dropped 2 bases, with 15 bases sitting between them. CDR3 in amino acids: CASSGRRGAQETQYF. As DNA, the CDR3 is TGCGCCAGCAGCGGACGACGGGGGGCTCAAGAGACCCAGTACTTC.

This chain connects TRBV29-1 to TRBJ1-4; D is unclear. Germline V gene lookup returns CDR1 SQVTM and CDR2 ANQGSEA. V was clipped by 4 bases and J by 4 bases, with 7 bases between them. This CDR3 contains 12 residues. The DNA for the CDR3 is TGCAGCGTTGTAGGGTTTAATGAAAAACTGTTTTTT. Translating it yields CSVVGFNEKLFF.

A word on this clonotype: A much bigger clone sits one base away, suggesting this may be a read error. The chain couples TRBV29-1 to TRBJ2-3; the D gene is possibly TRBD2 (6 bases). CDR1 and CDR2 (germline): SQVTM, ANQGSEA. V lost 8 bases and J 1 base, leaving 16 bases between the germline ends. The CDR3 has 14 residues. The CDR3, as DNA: TGCAGCACTTCGGGACTCTCGGGCACAGATACGCAGTATTTT. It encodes CSTSGLSGTDTQYF.

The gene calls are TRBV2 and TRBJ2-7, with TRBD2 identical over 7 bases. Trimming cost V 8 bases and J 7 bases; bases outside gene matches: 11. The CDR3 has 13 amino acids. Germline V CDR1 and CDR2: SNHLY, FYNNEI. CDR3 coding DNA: TGTGCCAGCTTAGGGAGGGCTCTCGAGGAGCAGTACTTC. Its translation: CASLGRALEEQYF.

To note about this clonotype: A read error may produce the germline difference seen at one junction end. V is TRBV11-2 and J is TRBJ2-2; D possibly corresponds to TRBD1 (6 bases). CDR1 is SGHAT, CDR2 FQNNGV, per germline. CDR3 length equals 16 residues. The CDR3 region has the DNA TGTGCCAGCAGCCCCACAGGGTTGGGGAACACCGGGGAACTGTTTTTT. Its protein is CASSPTGLGNTGELFF.

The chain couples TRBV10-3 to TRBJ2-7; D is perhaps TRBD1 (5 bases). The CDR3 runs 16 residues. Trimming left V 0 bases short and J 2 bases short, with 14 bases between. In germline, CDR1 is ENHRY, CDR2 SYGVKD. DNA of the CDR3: TGTGCCATCAGTGAGTCGACCAGGGTAATTACCTACGAGCAGTACTTC. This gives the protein CAISESTRVITYEQYF.

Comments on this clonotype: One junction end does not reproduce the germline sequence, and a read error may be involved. As DNA, the CDR3 is TGTGCCAGCTCGGGGGGGTTGCGGGACACAGATACACAGTATTTT. Encoded protein: CASSGGLRDTDTQYF. The genes are TRBV2 and TRBJ2-3, with 8 bases aligning to TRBD2. The CDR3 covers 15 residues. Looked up from germline, CDR1 is SNHLY and CDR2 is FYNNEI. The whole variable domain, remainder taken from reference TRBV2 and TRBJ2-3, is EPEVTQTPSHQVTQMGQEVILRCVPISNHLYFYWYRQILGQKVEFLVSFYNNEISEKSEIFDDQFSVERPDGSNFTLKIRSTKLEDSAMYFCASSGGLRDTDTQYFGPGTRLTVL.

The CDR3 sequence: CASSLTRSEAFF. The CDR3 coding sequence is TGTGCCAGCAGCTTGACAAGGAGTGAAGCTTTCTTT. The chain couples TRBV5-8 to TRBJ1-1; D unclear. Trimming left V 1 base short and J 7 bases short, with 8 bases between. This CDR3 contains 12 residues. Germline-derived CDR1 and CDR2 are SGHTS and YDEGEE.

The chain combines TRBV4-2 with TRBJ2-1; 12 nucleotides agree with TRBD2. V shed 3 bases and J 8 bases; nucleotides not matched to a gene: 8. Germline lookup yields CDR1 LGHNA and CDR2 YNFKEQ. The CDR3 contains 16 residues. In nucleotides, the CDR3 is TGTGCCAGCAGCCATCTTTCTAGCGGGGGGGTGTATGAGCAGTTCTTC. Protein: CASSHLSSGGVYEQFF.

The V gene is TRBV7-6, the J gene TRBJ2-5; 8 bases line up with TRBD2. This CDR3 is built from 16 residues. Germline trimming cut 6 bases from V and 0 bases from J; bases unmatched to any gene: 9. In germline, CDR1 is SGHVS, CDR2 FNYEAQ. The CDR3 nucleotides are TGTGCCAGCAGACCCAGCGGGGGAAAGTACCAAGAGACCCAGTACTTC. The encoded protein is CASRPSGGKYQETQYF.

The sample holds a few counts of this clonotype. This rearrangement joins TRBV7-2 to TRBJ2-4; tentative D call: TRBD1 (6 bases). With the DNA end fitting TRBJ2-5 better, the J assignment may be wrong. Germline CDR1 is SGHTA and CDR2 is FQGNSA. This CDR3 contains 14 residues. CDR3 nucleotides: TGTGCCAGCAGCCCAAACAGGGCAACGGAGACCCAGTACTTC. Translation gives CASSPNRATETQYF.